This is a list of T cell receptor beta chains from one sample in a study of blood T cell repertoires in COVID-19. Sequencing used immunoSEQ multiplex PCR; TCRdb keeps in-frame clones, though not all of them. The table shows some 380,000 clones, with about 90% occurring only once. The specimen sequenced was peripheral blood. The receptors originated from a man aged 18 to 29 with active or convalescent COVID-19. Both conserved end residues are part of each CDR3. D genes are given only for firm matches. Clone size is not always given. Where it is, it says once, few, many or a class for expanded clones.

v_gene,len,j_gene,d_gene,abundance,CDR3aa,CDR3nt
TRBV24-1,13,TRBJ2-5,TRBD2,.,CATRSGGQETQYF,TGTGCCACCAGGTCGGGGGGCCAAGAGACCCAGTACTTC
TRBV19,14,TRBJ1-3,.,.,CASSYRASGNTIYF,TGTGCCAGTAGTTACAGGGCCTCTGGAAACACCATATATTTT
TRBV29-1,12,TRBJ2-3,TRBD1,.,CSEGTGTDTQYF,TGCAGCGAGGGGACAGGCACAGATACGCAGTATTTT
TRBV6-2/TRBV6-3,18,TRBJ1-4,.,.,CASSRPRSTGTTNEKLFF,TGTGCCAGCAGCCGCCCCCGGAGTACAGGGACAACTAATGAAAAACTGTTTTTT
TRBV5-1,15,TRBJ2-5,.,few,CASSLGRAQQETQYF,TGCGCCAGCAGCTTGGGGCGGGCCCAACAAGAGACCCAGTACTTC
TRBV6-5,15,TRBJ1-2,TRBD1,few,CASSYLGQGAFGYTF,TGTGCCAGCAGTTACCTGGGGCAGGGGGCCTTTGGCTACACCTTC
TRBV19,17,TRBJ2-2,TRBD1,many,CASSQNGDRVVTGELFF,TGTGCCAGTAGCCAAAACGGGGACAGGGTTGTTACCGGGGAGCTGTTTTTT
TRBV6-5,14,TRBJ2-7,TRBD1,.,CASRTGITSYEQYF,TGTGCCAGCAGGACAGGGATCACCTCCTACGAGCAGTACTTC
TRBV29-1,18,TRBJ2-3,TRBD2,.,CSVEGSERETSATDTQYF,TGCAGCGTTGAAGGATCCGAGCGGGAGACCTCGGCTACAGATACGCAGTATTTT
TRBV5-1,14,TRBJ1-6,TRBD1,.,CASSLWDRNSPLHF,TGCGCCAGCAGCTTGTGGGACAGAAATTCACCCCTCCACTTT
TRBV6-2/TRBV6-3,15,TRBJ1-4,.,.,CASSTHREGNEKLFF,TGTGCCAGCAGCACTCACAGGGAGGGTAATGAAAAACTGTTTTTT
TRBV6-5,14,TRBJ2-3,TRBD2,.,CASRYTGGSDTQYF,TGTGCCAGCAGATACACGGGAGGTTCAGATACGCAGTATTTT
TRBV7-9,15,TRBJ1-4,.,.,CASSLISLTGEKLFF,TGTGCCAGCAGCTTAATCAGTCTTACCGGGGAAAAACTGTTTTTT
TRBV14,14,TRBJ2-5,.,.,CASSHLSSQETQYF,TGTGCCAGCAGCCACCTTAGCTCCCAAGAGACCCAGTACTTC
TRBV5-5,13,TRBJ2-5,TRBD1,.,CASSTDREETQYF,TGTGCCAGCAGCACGGACAGGGAGGAGACCCAGTACTTC
TRBV3-1/TRBV3-2,16,TRBJ2-5,.,.,CASSPLGRVGQETQYF,TGTGCCAGCAGCCCCCTCGGCCGGGTCGGCCAAGAGACCCAGTACTTC
TRBV28,16,TRBJ2-7,TRBD1,.,CASSYTGGLRSYEQYF,TGTGCCAGCAGTTATACAGGGGGCTTACGGTCCTACGAGCAGTACTTC
TRBV27,13,TRBJ2-7,.,.,CASSLRTEYEQYF,TGTGCCAGCAGTTTACGGACAGAATACGAGCAGTACTTC
TRBV19,16,TRBJ2-2,.,.,CASSPLTGTGAGELFF,TGTGCCAGTAGTCCCTTGACCGGAACCGGGGCCGGGGAGCTGTTTTTT
TRBV11-2,12,TRBJ1-1,.,.,CASSFQGIGAFF,TGTGCCAGCAGCTTTCAGGGAATCGGAGCTTTCTTT
TRBV5-8,16,TRBJ2-1,TRBD2,.,CASSALAGGPRNEQFF,TGTGCCAGCAGCGCCCTAGCGGGGGGGCCTAGGAATGAGCAGTTCTTC
TRBV27,15,TRBJ2-1,TRBD2,.,CASRPSGGSYNEQFF,TGTGCCAGCAGACCTAGCGGGGGGTCCTACAATGAGCAGTTCTTC
TRBV6-2/TRBV6-3,12,TRBJ1-2,.,.,CASSNTPGGYTF,TGTGCCAGCAGTAACACCCCAGGAGGCTACACCTTC
TRBV6-5,13,TRBJ2-7,.,.,CASQRSPMSEQYF,TGTGCCAGCCAAAGGAGTCCCATGTCCGAGCAGTACTTC
TRBV4-1,17,TRBJ1-2,TRBD1,.,CASSQDFTDRAAFGYTF,TGCGCCAGCAGCCAAGATTTCACGGACAGGGCGGCGTTTGGCTACACCTTC
TRBV6-1,16,TRBJ2-3,TRBD1,.,CASSATGGQSGDTQYF,TGTGCCAGCAGTGCGACAGGGGGCCAGAGTGGAGATACGCAGTATTTT
TRBV28,14,TRBJ1-2,TRBD1,few,CASSNRDRGRGYTF,TGTGCCAGCAGTAACCGGGACAGGGGGCGCGGCTACACCTTC
TRBV25-1,11,TRBJ2-2,.,.,CASSEYRELFF,TGTGCCAGCAGTGAATACAGGGAGCTGTTTTTT
TRBV28,14,TRBJ2-7,TRBD1,.,CASNLRQGVNEQYF,TGTGCCAGCAACTTACGACAGGGGGTAAACGAGCAGTACTTC
TRBV6-5,13,TRBJ1-1,.,.,CASSPVRNTEAFF,TGTGCCAGCAGTCCCGTCCGTAACACTGAAGCTTTCTTT
TRBV11-2,18,TRBJ2-1,TRBD2,.,CASSSLLAGGTSYNEQFF,TGTGCCAGCAGCTCCCTCTTGGCGGGGGGGACCTCATACAATGAGCAGTTCTTC
TRBV6-6,14,TRBJ1-4,TRBD1,.,CASSYRQGAEKLFF,TGTGCCAGCAGCTACCGACAGGGGGCAGAAAAACTGTTTTTT
TRBV7-8,15,TRBJ2-3,TRBD1,.,CASSFTQDRADTQYF,TGTGCCAGCAGCTTCACCCAAGACAGGGCAGATACGCAGTATTTT
TRBV11-2,14,TRBJ1-5,TRBD1,.,CASSPQGTNQPQHF,TGTGCCAGCAGCCCACAGGGGACCAATCAGCCCCAGCATTTT
TRBV7-2,14,TRBJ1-5,.,few,CASTEGPKLQPQHF,TGTGCCAGCACCGAGGGCCCTAAGCTTCAGCCCCAGCATTTT
TRBV27,16,TRBJ1-6,.,.,CASRREWEGPAPPLHF,TGTGCCAGCAGACGGGAATGGGAGGGGCCAGCCCCACCCCTCCACTTT
TRBV28,15,TRBJ1-2,TRBD1,once,CASSPRTGFGYGYTF,TGTGCCAGCAGTCCGAGGACAGGGTTCGGCTATGGCTACACCTTC
TRBV5-4,14,TRBJ1-2,TRBD1,.,CASSLGQGDSGYTF,TGTGCCAGCAGCTTAGGACAGGGGGATTCTGGCTACACCTTC
TRBV7-3,14,TRBJ1-6,TRBD1,.,CASSLGQTTSPLHF,TGTGCCAGCAGCCTGGGACAGACGACATCACCCCTCCACTTT
TRBV7-3,17,TRBJ2-3,TRBD1,once,CASSPSATGVITDTQYF,TGTGCCAGCAGCCCCTCGGCGACAGGGGTGATCACAGATACGCAGTATTTT
TRBV9,13,TRBJ1-2,.,once,CASSVPGFYGYTF,TGTGCCAGCAGCGTCCCAGGGTTCTATGGCTACACCTTC
TRBV4-1,16,TRBJ2-2,.,.,CASSLTGTPGAGELFF,TGCGCCAGCAGCCTTACCGGGACACCCGGGGCCGGGGAGCTGTTTTTT
TRBV2,12,TRBJ1-2,.,.,CVSTVGVLGYTF,TGTGTCAGCACCGTAGGGGTGCTGGGCTACACCTTC
TRBV3-1/TRBV3-2,15,TRBJ1-6,.,.,CASSPWGQENSPLHF,TGTGCCAGCAGCCCCTGGGGGCAGGAGAATTCACCCCTCCACTTT
TRBV4-2,16,TRBJ1-1,TRBD1,.,CASSQRSGQGGTEAFF,TGTGCCAGCAGCCAAAGGAGCGGACAGGGGGGGACTGAAGCTTTCTTT
TRBV19,13,TRBJ1-5,.,.,CASSIQGGQPQHF,TGTGCCAGTAGTATACAGGGCGGTCAGCCCCAGCATTTT
TRBV6-6,13,TRBJ1-2,.,.,CASSYGQAYGYTF,TGTGCCAGCAGTTACGGTCAGGCCTATGGCTACACCTTC
TRBV5-5,14,TRBJ2-7,.,.,CASSPDRGSYEQYF,TGTGCCAGCAGCCCGGACAGAGGATCCTACGAGCAGTACTTC
TRBV4-1,13,TRBJ2-7,.,.,CASSQDDRYEQYF,TGCGCCAGCAGCCAGGACGACAGATACGAGCAGTACTTC
TRBV2,12,TRBJ1-2,.,.,CASRQETMDYTF,TGTGCCAGCCGACAGGAAACTATGGACTACACCTTC